This T cell receptor (beta chain) was sequenced for a study of naive and memory T cell subsets. V was pared by 0 bases and J by 2 bases, with 9 bases between. The CDR3 is 15 amino acids. Germline V lookup: CDR1 SGHRS, CDR2 YFSETQ. TCR cDNA received a 3' ligated oligonucleotide that carried a UMI. The SP2 primer and nested alpha and beta constant region primers amplified ligated cDNA in four rounds. Via MiXCR, TCRdb re-called the 5' RACE reads, giving one row per CDR3 protein. The table lists tens of thousands of distinct CDR3 sequences, roughly 6.7% of them singletons, with 9% to 10% in the top ten. This clonotype has just a few counts.

This clonotype was sampled from a male donor in good health. The chain couples TRBV5-1 to TRBJ1-5; no definite D call. The chain's CDR3 is CASSLGQSGNQPQHF. The CDR3, as DNA: TGCGCCAGCAGCTTGGGGCAGTCGGGCAATCAGCCCCAGCATTTT.